This T cell receptor (beta chain) is from a study of shared clonotypes between healthy human individuals. Whole-study context: CD4 naive and CD4 memory each took three plates per donor, while CD8 naive took two and CD8 memory one. Overall study findings and caveats: What limited the represented genetic and exposure-history diversity was the small number of donors. Non-shared clonotypes were found to have lower generation probabilities than the clonotypes that were shared by all four of the sorted-subset donors.

Assay used: immunoSEQ multiplex PCR; TCRdb lists only in-frame clones, some missing. The sample yields millions of clones, about 95% seen once. V shed 4 bases and J 0 bases; nucleotides not matched to a gene: 8. The germline CDR1 and CDR2 sequences are GTSNPN and SVGIG (reference sequence). This CDR3 comprises 17 residues. As regards this clone: What it recognizes is unknown.

Naive CD8 cells were CD45RO-negative, positively selected for CCR7, excluding terminally differentiated effector memory CD45RA+ cells. Nashville, Tennessee was home to all donors, each a Caucasian adult. This chain connects TRBV30 to TRBJ2-1, with TRBD1 matching over 11 bases. This TCR was recovered from a man in his late teens or twenties in good health. Sequencing was done on a sample of naive CD8+ T cells sorted from blood. As DNA, the CDR3 is TGTGCCTGGACCGGTCCCGGGACAGGGGGCTCCTACAATGAGCAGTTCTTC. This encodes CAWTGPGTGGSYNEQFF.